Below, one T cell receptor (beta chain) is given with its context. Its specificity is not known. These data come from a study of CD8 T cells in Susac syndrome. Study findings and constraints: It was acknowledged by the study that relatively few individuals were included in its TCR sequencing and HLA analysis.

With V trimmed by 4 bases and J by 6 bases, 15 bases remained unmatched. CDR1 and CDR2 from the germline V gene are DFQATT and SNEGSKA (reference sequence). This CDR3 has 17 amino acids. When the RNA was reverse transcribed, random hexamers were used with an input of roughly 0.45 to 1 ug. Amplification of TCR beta CDR3 spanned 54 Vbeta and 13 Jbeta via immunoSEQ multiplex PCR. TCRdb reanalysed the immunoSEQ multiplex PCR reads using MiXCR and keeps one entry per CDR3 protein. In the table there are roughly 200,000 distinct CDR3 sequences, over 85% of which are singletons. This TCR derives from a human donor in good health. The specimen sequenced was CD4+ T cells from PBMCs. The chain employs TRBV20-1 and TRBJ2-1, with 10 bases fitting TRBD2. DNA of the CDR3: TGCAGTGCTACCAGGGGAGCGGGAGGGCCGACTGGCAATGAGCAGTTCTTC. Protein product: CSATRGAGGPTGNEQFF.